One T cell receptor (beta chain) is described in this entry. How the authors handled the data: Samples held a median of roughly 100,000 TCRs, range roughly 23,224–750,000. TCRdb fed the RACE reads into MiXCR, producing one record per CDR3 protein. The V and J calls here are based on TCRdb, not the publication. The data contain roughly 180,000 distinct CDR3 sequences, more than 20% of them singletons. The record originates from a study of human T cells and chemical hapten exposure. As to time point: patch test 1, 2 weeks after DPC sensitization. Specified treatment: therapeutic diphenylcyclopropenone sensitization with weekly scalp DPC. Suited to DPC and affected by alopecia, the donors ranged from 18 to 70 years old. The CDR3 is made up of 15 amino acids.

This receptor was taken from a woman aged 45-65 years with alopecia areata. Some clones in this sample may be carry-over from other donors' samples. This chain connects TRBV21-1 to TRBJ1-4; the table's D call, TRBD1, was not checked against the DNA. TRBV21-1 is described as a pseudogene. The specimen was whole blood, collected in connection with sensitization to the hapten diphenylcyclopropenone (DPC). CDR3 nucleotide sequence: TGTGCCAGCATCAAACCGGGACGGATTAATGAAAAACTGTTTTTT. Protein: CASIKPGRINEKLFF.